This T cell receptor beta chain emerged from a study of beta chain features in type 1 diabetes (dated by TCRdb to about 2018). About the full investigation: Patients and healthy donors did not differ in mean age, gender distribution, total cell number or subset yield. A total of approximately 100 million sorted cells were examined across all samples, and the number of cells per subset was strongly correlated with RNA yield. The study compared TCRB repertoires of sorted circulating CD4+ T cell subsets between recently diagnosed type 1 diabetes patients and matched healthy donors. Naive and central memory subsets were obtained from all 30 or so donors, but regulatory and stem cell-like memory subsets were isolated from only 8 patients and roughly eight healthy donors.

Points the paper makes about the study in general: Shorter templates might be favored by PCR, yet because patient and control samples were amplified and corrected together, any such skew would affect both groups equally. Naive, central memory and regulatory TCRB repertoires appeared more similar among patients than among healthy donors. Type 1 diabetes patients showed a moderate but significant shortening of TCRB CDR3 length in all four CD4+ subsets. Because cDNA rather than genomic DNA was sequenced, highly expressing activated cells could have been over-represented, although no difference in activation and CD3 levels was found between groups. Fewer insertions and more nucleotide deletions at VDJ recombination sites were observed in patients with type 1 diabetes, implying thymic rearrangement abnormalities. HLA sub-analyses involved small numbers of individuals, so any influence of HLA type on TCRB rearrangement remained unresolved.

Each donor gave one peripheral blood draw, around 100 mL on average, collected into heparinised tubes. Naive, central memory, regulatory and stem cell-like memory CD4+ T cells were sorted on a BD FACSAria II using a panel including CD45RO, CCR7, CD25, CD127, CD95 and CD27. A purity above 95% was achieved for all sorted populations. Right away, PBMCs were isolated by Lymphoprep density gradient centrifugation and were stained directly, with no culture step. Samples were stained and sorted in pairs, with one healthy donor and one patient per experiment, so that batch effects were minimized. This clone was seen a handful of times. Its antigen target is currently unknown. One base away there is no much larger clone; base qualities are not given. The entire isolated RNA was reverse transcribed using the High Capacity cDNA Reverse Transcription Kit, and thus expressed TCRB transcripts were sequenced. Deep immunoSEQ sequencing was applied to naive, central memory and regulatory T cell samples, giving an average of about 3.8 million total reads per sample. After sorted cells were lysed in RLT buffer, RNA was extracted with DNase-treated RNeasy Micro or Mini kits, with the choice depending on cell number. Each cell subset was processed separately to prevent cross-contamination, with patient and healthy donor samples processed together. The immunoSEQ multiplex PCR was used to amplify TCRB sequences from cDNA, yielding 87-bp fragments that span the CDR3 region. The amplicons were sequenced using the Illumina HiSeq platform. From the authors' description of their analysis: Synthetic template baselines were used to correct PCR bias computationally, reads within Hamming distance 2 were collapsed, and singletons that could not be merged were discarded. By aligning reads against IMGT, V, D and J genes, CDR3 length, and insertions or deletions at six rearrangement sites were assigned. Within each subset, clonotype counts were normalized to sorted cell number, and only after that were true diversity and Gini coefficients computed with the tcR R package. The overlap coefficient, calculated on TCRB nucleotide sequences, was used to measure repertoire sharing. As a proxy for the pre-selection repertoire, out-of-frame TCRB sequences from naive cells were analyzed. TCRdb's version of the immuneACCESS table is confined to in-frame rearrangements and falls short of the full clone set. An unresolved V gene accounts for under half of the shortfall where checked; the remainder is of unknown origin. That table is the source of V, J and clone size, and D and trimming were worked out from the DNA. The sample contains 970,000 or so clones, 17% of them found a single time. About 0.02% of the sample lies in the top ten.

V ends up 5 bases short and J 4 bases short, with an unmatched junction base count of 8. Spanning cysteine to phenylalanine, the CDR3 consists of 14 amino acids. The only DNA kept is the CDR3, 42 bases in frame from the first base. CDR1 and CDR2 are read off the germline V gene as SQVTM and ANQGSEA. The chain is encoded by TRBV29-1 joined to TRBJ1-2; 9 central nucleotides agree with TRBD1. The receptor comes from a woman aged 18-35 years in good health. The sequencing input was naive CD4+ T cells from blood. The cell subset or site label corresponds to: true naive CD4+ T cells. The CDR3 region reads CSVPGQGLGYGYTF. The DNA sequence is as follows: TGCAGCGTTCCCGGACAGGGGCTGGGCTATGGCTACACCTTC.